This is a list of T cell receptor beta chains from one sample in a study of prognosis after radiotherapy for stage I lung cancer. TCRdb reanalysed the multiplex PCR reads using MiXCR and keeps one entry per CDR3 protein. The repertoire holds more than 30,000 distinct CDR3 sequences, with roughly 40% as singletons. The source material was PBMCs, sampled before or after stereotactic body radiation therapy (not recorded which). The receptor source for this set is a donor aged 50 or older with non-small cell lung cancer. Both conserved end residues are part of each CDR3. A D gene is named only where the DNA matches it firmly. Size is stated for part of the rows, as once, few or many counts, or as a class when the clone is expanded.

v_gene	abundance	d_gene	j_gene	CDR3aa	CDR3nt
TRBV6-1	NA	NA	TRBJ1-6	CASRVLGSGGLYNSPLHF	TGTGCCAGCAGGGTCCTGGGCAGTGGGGGTCTCTATAATTCACCCCTCCACTTT
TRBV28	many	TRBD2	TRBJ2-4	CASSLRGEGAKNIQYF	TGTGCCAGCAGTTTACGGGGGGAGGGAGCCAAAAACATTCAGTACTTC
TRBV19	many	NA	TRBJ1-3	CASRRTVSGNTIYF	TGTGCCAGTAGACGAACTGTCTCTGGAAACACCATATATTTT
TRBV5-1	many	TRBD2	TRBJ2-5	CASSWSGDQETQYF	TGCGCCAGCAGTTGGAGCGGGGACCAAGAGACCCAGTACTTC
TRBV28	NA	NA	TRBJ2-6	CASRRNFWTWVTTGANVLTF	TGTGCCAGCAGACGGAATTTCTGGACATGGGTTACTACTGGGGCCAACGTCCTGACTTTC
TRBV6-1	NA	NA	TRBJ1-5	CASSGWVVNQPQHF	TGTGCCAGCAGTGGATGGGTGGTGAATCAGCCCCAGCATTTT
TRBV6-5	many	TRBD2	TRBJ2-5	CASSYSGTSGRETQYF	TGTGCCAGCAGTTACTCGGGGACTAGCGGGAGGGAGACCCAGTACTTC
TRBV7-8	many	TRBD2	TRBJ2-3	CASSLRATRLGKEAGGTDTQYF	TGTGCCAGCAGCTTACGAGCTACACGTTTGGGGAAGGAAGCGGGGGGCACAGATACGCAGTATTTT
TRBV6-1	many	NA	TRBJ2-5	CASVGQETQYF	TGTGCCAGCGTAGGGCAAGAGACCCAGTACTTC
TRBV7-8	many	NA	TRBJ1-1	CASSLGTANTEAFF	TGTGCCAGCAGCTTAGGGACAGCGAACACTGAAGCTTTCTTT
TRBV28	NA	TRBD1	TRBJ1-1	CASSLYGTENTEAVF	TGTGCCAGCAGTTTATACGGGACAGAAAACACTGAAGCTGTATTT
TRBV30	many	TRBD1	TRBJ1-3	CAWSTGLSSGNTIYF	TGTGCCTGGTCGACAGGGCTTAGTTCTGGAAACACCATATATTTT
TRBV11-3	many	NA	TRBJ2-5	CASSLVSAGGAQYF	TGTGCCAGCAGCTTAGTTAGCGCCGGCGGGGCCCAGTACTTC
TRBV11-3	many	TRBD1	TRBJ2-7	CASSLTRTGPSTYEQYF	TGTGCCAGCAGCTTGACTCGGACAGGGCCATCCACCTACGAGCAGTACTTC
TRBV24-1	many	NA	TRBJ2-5	CATCRGPQETQYF	TGTGCCACATGTCGGGGCCCACAAGAGACCCAGTACTTC
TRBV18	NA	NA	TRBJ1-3	CASSTTPPGTSGNTIYF	TGTGCCAGCTCAACCACCCCCCCCGGGACATCTGGAAACACCATATATTTT
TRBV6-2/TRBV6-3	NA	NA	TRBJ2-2	CASRRYGTTNTGELFF	TGTGCCAGCAGGAGATACGGGACGACGAACACCGGGGAGCTGTTTTTT
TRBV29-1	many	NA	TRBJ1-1	CSVVRGMNTEAFF	TGCAGCGTTGTGCGGGGAATGAACACTGAAGCTTTCTTT
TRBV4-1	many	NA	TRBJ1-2	CASSQSTPDRLDNYGYTF	TGCGCCAGCAGCCAGTCAACCCCCGACAGGCTAGATAACTATGGCTACACCTTC
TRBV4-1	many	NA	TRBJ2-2	CASSPNREVNTGELFF	TGCGCCAGCAGCCCAAACAGGGAAGTGAACACCGGGGAGCTGTTTTTT
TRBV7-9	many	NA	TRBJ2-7	CASSSVREQYF	TGTGCCAGCAGCTCCGTTCGCGAGCAGTACTTC
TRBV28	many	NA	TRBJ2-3	CASREISTDTQYF	TGTGCCAGCCGCGAGATTAGCACAGATACGCAGTATTTT
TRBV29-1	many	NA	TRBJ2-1	CSALPSGNEQFF	TGCAGCGCACTACCCTCGGGCAATGAGCAGTTCTTC
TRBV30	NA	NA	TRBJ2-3	CDRGWTDTQYF	TGTGACCGGGGGTGGACAGATACGCAGTATTTT
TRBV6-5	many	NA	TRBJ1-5	CASSYEPQHF	TGTGCCAGCAGTTATGAGCCCCAGCATTTT
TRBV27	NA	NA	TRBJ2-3	CASSYRSYLDTQYF	TGTGCCAGCAGTTACCGGTCCTACTTAGATACGCAGTATTTT
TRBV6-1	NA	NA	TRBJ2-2	CASSEAPSHFVTGELFF	TGTGCCAGCAGTGAAGCGCCTTCCCACTTCGTCACCGGGGAGCTGTTTTTT
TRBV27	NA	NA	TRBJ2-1	CASILWGQSYNEQFF	TGTGCCAGCATTTTATGGGGGCAGTCTTACAATGAGCAGTTCTTC
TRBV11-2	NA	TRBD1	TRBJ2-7	CASSSQTGNTPEQYF	TGTGCCAGCAGCTCCCAGACAGGGAACACTCCCGAGCAGTACTTC